The clone carrying this T cell receptor (beta chain) turned up a few times. Its antigen is still unknown. The sample belongs to a study of neoadjuvant anti-PD-1 for oral cavity cancer. Study-level results: Expansion of preexisting intratumoral clones was suggested to aid response. Only a few patients per response group were TCR-analyzed; validation needed. Treg/Th17 ratio rose with pretreatment blood and fell with post-treatment tumor TCRbeta clonality.

V dropped 7 bases and J dropped 1 base, with 11 bases sitting between them. This CDR3 contains 14 residues. Germline V gene data show CDR1 as LNHDA and CDR2 as SQIVND (reference sequence). Tumor libraries mostly used about 4.5 ug genomic DNA, two replicates each. Sequenced by immunoSEQ multiplex PCR; TCRdb stores in-frame clones only, minus some. The repertoire holds roughly 12,000 clones, roughly 60% seen once, with 12% in the top ten. The specimen was tumor tissue, collected before nivolumab (anti-PD-1) treatment. This clonotype originated in a person aged 40 to 85 with oral cavity squamous cell carcinoma. V and J are TRBV19 and TRBJ1-3; D not certain. CDR3 region: CASIQALSGNTIYF. The CDR3 bases are TGTGCCAGTATTCAGGCGCTATCTGGAAACACCATATATTTT.